The TCR beta chain described here comes from a study of blood T cell repertoires in COVID-19. The wider study: The analysed material was cDNA or gDNA that came from T cells, B-cell-depleted T cells, or PBMCs.

The CDR3 totals 18 residues. Germline values: CDR1 SGHRS, CDR2 YFSETQ. Trimming removed 6 bases from V and 2 bases from J, with 21 bases in between. Researchers sorted participants into cohorts using their self-reported clinical history. Authors' data handling: Estimated nucleated cell counts came from reference gene primer amplification. The repertoire was sequenced with immunoSEQ multiplex PCR; TCRdb's copy has only in-frame clones and lacks some. For V, J and clone size, that table is used; D and trimming come from the DNA. The data show roughly 250,000 clones, with roughly 90% seen just once and about 6.3% held by the top ten.

This chain links TRBV5-1 with TRBJ2-6; TRBD2 might be the D (6 bases). Sequencing was done on a sample of PBMCs or T cells enriched from blood (not recorded which). This sequence was found in a woman aged 25 to 39 with acute COVID-19. The CDR3 nucleotides are TGCGCCAGCACCCTCGGGGGACTTAGAGTCCCTGGGGCCAACGTCCTGACTTTC. Protein product: CASTLGGLRVPGANVLTF.